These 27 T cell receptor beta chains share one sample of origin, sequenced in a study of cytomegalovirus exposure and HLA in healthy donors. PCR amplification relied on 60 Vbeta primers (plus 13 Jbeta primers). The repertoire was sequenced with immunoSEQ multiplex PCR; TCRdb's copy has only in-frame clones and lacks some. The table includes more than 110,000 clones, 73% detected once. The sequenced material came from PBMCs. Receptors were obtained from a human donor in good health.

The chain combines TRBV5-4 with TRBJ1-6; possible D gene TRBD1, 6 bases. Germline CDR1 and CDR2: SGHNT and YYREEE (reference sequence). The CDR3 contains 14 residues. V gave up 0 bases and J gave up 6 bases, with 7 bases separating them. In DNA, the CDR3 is TGTGCCAGCAGCTTGGGACAGGTTAATTCACCCCTCCACTTT. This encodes CASSLGQVNSPLHF.

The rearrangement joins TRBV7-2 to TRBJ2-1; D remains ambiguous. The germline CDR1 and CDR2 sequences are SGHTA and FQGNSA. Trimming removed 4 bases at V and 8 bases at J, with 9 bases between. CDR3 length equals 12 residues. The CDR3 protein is CASSSWSDEQFF. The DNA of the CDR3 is TGTGCCAGCAGCTCCTGGTCGGATGAGCAGTTCTTC.

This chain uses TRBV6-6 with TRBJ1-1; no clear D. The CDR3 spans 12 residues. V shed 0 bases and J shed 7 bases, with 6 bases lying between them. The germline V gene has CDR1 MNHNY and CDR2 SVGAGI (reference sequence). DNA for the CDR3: TGTGCCAGCAGTTACTCCGGGGTTGAAGCTTTCTTT. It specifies CASSYSGVEAFF.

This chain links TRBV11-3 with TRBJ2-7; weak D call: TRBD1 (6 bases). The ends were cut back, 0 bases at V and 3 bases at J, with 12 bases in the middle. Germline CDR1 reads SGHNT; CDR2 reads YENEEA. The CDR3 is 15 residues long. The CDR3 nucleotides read TGTGCCAGCAGCTTAGACAGGGGAACCTTCTACGAGCAGTACTTC. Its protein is CASSLDRGTFYEQYF.

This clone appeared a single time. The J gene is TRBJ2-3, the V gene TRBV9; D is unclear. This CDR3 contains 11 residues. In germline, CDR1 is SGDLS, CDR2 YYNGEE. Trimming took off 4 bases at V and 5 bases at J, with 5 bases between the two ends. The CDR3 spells CASSPGDTQYF. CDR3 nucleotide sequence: TGTGCCAGCAGCCCCGGAGATACGCAGTATTTT. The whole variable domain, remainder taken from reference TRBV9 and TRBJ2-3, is DSGVTQTPKHLITATGQRVTLRCSPRSGDLSVYWYQQSLDQGLQFLIQYYNGEERAKGNILERFSAQQFPDLHSELNLSSLELGDSALYFCASSPGDTQYFGPGTRLTVL.

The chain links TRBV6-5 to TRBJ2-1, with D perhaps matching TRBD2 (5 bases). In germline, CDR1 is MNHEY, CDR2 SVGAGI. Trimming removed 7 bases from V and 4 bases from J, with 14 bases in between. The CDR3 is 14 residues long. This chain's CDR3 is CASTRAGPYNEQFF. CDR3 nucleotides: TGTGCCAGCACGAGGGCGGGCCCGTACAATGAGCAGTTCTTC.

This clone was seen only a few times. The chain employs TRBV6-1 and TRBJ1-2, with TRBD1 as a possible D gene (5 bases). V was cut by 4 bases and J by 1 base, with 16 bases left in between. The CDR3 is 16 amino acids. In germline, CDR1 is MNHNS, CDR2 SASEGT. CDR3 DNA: TGTGCCAGCAGTGGGGCCTGGGGCAGGGATAACTATGGCTACACCTTC. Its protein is CASSGAWGRDNYGYTF.

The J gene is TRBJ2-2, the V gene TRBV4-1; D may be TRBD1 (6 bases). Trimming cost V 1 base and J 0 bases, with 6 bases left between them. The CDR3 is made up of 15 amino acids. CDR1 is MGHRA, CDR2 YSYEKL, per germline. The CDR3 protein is CASSQGTANTGELFF. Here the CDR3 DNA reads TGCGCCAGCAGCCAAGGGACAGCGAACACCGGGGAGCTGTTTTTT.

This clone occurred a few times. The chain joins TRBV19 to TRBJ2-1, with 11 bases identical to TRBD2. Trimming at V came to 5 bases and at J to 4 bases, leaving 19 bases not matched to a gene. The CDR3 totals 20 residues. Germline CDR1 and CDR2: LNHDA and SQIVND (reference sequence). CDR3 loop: CASSSRRTSGWVGSYNEQFF. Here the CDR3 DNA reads TGTGCCAGTAGTTCGCGGCGGACTAGCGGGTGGGTGGGAAGTTACAATGAGCAGTTCTTC.

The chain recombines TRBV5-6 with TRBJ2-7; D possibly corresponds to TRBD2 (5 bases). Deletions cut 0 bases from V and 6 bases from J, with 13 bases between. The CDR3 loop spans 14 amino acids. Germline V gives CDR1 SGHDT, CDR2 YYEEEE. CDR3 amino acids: CASSLVGLAGEQYF. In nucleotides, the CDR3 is TGTGCCAGCAGCTTGGTCGGGTTGGCGGGCGAGCAGTACTTC.

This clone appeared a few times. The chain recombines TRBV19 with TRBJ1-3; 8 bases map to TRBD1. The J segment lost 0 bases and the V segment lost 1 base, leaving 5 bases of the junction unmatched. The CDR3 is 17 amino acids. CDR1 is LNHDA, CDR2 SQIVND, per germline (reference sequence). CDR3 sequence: CASSIGWDRYSGNTIYF. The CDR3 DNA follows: TGTGCCAGTAGTATAGGCTGGGACAGGTACTCTGGAAACACCATATATTTT.

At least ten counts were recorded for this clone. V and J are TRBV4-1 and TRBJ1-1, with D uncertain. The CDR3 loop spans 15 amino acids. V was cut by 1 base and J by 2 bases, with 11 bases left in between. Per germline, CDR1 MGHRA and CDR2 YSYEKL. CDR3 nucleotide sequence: TGCGCCAGCAGCCAAGTTGGGCGCACTAACACTGAAGCTTTCTTT. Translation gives CASSQVGRTNTEAFF.

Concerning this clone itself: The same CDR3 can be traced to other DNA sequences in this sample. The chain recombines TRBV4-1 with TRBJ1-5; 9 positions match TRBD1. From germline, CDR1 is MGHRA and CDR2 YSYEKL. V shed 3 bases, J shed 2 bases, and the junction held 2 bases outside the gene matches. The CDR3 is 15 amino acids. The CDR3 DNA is TGCGCCAGCAGCCATAGGACAGGGGGCAATCAGCCCCAGCATTTT. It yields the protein CASSHRTGGNQPQHF.

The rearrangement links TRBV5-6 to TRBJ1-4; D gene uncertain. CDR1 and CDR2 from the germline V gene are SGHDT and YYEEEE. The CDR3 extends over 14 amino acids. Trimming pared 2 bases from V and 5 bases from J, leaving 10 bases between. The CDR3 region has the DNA TGTGCCAGCAGCTTAATTTCCAGAAATGAAAAACTGTTTTTT. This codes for CASSLISRNEKLFF.

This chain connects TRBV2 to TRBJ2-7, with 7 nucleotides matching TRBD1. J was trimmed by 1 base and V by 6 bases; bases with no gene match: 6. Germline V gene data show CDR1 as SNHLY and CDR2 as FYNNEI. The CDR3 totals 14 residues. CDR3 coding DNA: TGTGCCAGCAGAGCGACAGGGCAATCCTACGAGCAGTACTTC. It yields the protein CASRATGQSYEQYF.

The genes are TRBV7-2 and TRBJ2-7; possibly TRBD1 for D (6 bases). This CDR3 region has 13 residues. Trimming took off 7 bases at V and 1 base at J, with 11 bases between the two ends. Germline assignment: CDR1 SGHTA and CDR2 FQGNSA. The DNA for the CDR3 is TGTGCCAGCAACTCGGACAGATCCTACGAGCAGTACTTC. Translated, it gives CASNSDRSYEQYF.

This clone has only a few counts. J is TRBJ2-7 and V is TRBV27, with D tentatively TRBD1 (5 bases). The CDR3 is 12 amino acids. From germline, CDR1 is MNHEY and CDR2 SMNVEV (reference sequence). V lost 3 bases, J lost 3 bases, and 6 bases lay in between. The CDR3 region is CASSFDSYEQYF. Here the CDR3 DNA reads TGTGCCAGCAGTTTTGACAGCTACGAGCAGTACTTC.

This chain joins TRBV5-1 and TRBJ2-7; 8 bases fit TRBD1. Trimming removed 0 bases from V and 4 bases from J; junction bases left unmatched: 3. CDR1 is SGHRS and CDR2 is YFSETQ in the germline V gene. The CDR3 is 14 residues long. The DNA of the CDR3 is TGCGCCAGCAGCTTGGATAACAGGGGGTACGAGCAGTACTTC. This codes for CASSLDNRGYEQYF.

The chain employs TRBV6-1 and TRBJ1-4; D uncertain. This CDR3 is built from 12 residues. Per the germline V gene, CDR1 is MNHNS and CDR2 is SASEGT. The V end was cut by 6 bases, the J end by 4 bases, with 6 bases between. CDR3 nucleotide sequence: TGTGCCAGCAGGAGGGTTAATGAAAAACTGTTTTTT. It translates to CASRRVNEKLFF.

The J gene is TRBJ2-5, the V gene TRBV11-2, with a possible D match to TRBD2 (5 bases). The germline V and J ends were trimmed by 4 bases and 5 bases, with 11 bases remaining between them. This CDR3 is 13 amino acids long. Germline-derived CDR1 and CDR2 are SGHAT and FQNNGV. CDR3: CASSSRGGETQYF. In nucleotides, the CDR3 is TGTGCCAGCAGCTCCCGAGGCGGGGAGACCCAGTACTTC. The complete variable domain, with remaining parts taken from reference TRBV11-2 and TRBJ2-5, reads EAGVAQSPRYKIIEKRQSVAFWCNPISGHATLYWYQQILGQGPKLLIQFQNNGVVDDSQLPKDRFSAERLKGVDSTLKIQPAKLEDSAVYLCASSSRGGETQYFGPGTRLLVL.

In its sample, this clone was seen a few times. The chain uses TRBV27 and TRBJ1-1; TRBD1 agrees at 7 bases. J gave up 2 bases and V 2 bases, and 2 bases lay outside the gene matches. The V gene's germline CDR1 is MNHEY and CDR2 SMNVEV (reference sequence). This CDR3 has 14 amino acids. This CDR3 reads CASSLTGDNTEAFF. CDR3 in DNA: TGTGCCAGCAGTTTAACAGGGGACAACACTGAAGCTTTCTTT.

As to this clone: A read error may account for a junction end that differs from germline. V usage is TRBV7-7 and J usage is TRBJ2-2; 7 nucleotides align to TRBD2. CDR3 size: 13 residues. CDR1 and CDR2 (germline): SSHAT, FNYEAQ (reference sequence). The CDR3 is CASSPGLAGELFF. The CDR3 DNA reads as TGTGCTAGCAGCCCCGGACTAGCCGGGGAGCTGTTTTTT.

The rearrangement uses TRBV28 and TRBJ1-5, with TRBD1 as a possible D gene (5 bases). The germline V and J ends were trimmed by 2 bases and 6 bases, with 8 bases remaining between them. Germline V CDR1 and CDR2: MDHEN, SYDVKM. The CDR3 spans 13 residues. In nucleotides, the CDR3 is TGTGCCAGCAGTTTAGGTCAGGGTCAGCCCCAGCATTTT. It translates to CASSLGQGQPQHF.

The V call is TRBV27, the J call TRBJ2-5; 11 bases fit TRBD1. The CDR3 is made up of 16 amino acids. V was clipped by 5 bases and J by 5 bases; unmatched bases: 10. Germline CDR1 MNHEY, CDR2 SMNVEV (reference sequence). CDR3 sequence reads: CASSLYGQGAWETQYF. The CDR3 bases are TGTGCCAGCAGTCTATACGGACAGGGGGCGTGGGAGACCCAGTACTTC.

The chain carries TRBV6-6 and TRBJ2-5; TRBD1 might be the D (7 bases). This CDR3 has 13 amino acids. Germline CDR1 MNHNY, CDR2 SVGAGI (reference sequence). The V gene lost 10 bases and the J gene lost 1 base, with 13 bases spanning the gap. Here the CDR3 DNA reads TGTGCCACCAAGGAGGGGGCCCAAGAGACCCAGTACTTC. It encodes CATKEGAQETQYF.

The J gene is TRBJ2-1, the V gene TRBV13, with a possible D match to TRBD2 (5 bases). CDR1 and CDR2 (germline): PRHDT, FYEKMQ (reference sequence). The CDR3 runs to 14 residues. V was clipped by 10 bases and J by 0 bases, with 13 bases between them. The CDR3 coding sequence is TGTGCCACCAGAGAGGGTACCTCCTACAATGAGCAGTTCTTC. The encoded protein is CATREGTSYNEQFF.

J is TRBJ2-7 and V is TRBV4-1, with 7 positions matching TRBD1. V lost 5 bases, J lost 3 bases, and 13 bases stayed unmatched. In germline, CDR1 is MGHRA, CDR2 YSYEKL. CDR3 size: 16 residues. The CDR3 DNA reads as TGCGCCAGCAGCACAGAGGGGGCCCCCCCTCTCTACGAGCAGTACTTC. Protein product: CASSTEGAPPLYEQYF.